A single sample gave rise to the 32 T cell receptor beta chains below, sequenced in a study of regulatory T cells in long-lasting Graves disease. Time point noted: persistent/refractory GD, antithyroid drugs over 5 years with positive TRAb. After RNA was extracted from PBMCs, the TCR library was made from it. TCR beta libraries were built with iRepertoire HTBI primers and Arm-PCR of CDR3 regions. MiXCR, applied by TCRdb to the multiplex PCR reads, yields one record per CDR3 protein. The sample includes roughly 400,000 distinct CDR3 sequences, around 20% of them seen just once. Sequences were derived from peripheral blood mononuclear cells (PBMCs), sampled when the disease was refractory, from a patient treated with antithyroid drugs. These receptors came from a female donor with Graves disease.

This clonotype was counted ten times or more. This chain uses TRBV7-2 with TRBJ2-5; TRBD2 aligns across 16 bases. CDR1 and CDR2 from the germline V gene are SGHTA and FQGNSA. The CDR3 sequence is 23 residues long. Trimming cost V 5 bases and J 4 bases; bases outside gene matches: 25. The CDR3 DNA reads TGTGCCAGCAGCCTAAGGGCCAAGGGGACTAGCGGGAGGGCCACGAAGGGCGGAGAGACCCAGTACTTC. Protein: CASSLRAKGTSGRATKGGETQYF.

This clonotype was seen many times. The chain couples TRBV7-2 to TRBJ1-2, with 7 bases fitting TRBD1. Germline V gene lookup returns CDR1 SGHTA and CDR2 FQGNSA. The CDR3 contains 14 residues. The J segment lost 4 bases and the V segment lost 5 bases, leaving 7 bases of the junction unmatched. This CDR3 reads CASSEPGQIYGYTF. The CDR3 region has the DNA TGTGCCAGCAGCGAACCGGGACAGATCTATGGCTACACCTTC.

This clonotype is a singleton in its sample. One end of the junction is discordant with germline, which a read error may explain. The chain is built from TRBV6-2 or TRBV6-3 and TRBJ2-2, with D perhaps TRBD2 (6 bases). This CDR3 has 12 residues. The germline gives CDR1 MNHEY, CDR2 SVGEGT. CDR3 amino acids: CAGSLGGGELFF. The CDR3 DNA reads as TGTGCCGGCAGTTTGGGGGGCGGGGAGCTGTTTTTT.

CDR3 residues: CASSLVPGSSYEQYF. The CDR3 DNA reads as TGTGCCAGCAGCTTAGTTCCCGGGAGCTCCTACGAGCAGTACTTC. This rearrangement joins TRBV7-9 to TRBJ2-7; D is possibly TRBD2 (6 bases). V was shortened by 1 base and J by 0 bases, with 10 bases between the two germline ends. Per the germline V gene, CDR1 is SEHNR and CDR2 is FQNEAQ (reference sequence). The CDR3 sequence is 15 residues long.

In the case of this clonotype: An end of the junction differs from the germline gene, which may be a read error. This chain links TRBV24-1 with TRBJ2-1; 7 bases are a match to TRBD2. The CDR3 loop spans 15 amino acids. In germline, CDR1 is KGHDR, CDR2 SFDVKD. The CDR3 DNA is TGTGCCACCAGCGAAAGCGGGACCCCCTACAACGAGCAGTTCTTC. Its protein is CATSESGTPYNEQFF.

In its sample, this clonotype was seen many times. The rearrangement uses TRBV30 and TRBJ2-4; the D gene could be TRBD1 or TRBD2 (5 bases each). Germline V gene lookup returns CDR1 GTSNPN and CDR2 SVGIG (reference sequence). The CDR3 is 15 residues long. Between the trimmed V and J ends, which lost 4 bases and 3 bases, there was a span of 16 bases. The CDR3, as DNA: TGTGCCTGGACTCTCGGTGGGGGAGTCAAAAACATTCAGTACTTC. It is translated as CAWTLGGGVKNIQYF.

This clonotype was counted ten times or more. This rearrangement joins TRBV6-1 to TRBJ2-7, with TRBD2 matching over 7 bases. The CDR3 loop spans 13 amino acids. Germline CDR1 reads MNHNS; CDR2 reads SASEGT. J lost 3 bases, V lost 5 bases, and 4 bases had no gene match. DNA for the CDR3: TGTGCCAGCAGTAGCGAGCGGGACTACGAGCAGTACTTC. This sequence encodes CASSSERDYEQYF.

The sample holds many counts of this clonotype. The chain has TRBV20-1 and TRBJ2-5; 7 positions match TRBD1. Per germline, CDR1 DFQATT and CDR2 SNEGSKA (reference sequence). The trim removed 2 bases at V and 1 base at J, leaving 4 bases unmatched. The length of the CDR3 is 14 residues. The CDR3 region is CSARQGTAQETQYF. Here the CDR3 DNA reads TGCAGTGCTAGACAGGGGACAGCCCAAGAGACCCAGTACTTC.

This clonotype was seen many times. Written as DNA, the CDR3 is TGCAGTGCTAGGGGGGTGACTTTGACCCAGTACTTC. It is translated as CSARGVTLTQYF. The V gene is TRBV20-1, the J gene TRBJ2-5; the D gene could be TRBD1 or TRBD2 (5 bases each). Trimming stripped 3 bases from V and 7 bases from J, with 12 bases between. Germline lookup yields CDR1 DFQATT and CDR2 SNEGSKA (reference sequence). There are 12 residues in the CDR3.

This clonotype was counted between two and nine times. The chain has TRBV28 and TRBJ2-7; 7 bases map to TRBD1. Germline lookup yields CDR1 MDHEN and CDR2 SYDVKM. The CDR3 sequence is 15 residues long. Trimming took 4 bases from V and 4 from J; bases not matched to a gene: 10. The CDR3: CASSWDRRKQYEQYF. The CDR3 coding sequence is TGTGCCAGCAGTTGGGACAGACGGAAACAGTACGAGCAGTACTTC.

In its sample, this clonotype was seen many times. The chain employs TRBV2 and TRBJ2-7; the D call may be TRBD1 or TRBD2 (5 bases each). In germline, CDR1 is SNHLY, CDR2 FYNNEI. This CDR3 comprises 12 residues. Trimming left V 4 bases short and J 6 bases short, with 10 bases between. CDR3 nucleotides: TGTGCCAGCAGTGCTGACAGCGGCGAGCAGTACTTC. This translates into CASSADSGEQYF.

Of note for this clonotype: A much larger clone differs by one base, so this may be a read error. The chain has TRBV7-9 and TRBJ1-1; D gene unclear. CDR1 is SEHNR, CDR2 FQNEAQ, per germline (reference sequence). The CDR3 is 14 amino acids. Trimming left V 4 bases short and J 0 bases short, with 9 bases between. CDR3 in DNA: TGTGCCAGCAGCTCAGAGGTTCTGAACACTGAAGCTTTCTTT. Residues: CASSSEVLNTEAFF.

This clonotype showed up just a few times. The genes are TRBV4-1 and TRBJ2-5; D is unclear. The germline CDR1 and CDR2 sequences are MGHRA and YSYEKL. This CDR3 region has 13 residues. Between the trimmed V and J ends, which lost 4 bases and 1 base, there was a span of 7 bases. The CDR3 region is CASSPQIQETQYF. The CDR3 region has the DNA TGCGCCAGCAGCCCGCAGATCCAAGAGACCCAGTACTTC.

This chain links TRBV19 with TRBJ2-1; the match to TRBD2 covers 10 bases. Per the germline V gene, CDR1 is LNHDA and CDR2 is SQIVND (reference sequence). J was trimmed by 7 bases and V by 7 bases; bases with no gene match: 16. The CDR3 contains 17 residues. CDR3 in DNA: TGTGCCAGTACCCAGTGGGCTAGCGGGAGTCAAATGAATGAGCAGTTCTTC. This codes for CASTQWASGSQMNEQFF. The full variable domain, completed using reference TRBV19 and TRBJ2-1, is DGGITQSPKYLFRKEGQNVTLSCEQNLNHDAMYWYRQDPGQGLRLIYYSQIVNDFQKGDIAEGYSVSREKKESFPLTVTSAQKNPTAFYLCASTQWASGSQMNEQFFGPGTRLTVL.

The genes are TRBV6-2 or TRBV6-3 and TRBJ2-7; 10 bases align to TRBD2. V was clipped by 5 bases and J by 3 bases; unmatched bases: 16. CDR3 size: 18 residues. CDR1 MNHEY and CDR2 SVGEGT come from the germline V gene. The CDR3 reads CASSDYRASGRPIYEQYF. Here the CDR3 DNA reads TGTGCCAGCAGTGACTACCGGGCTAGCGGGAGACCCATCTACGAGCAGTACTTC.

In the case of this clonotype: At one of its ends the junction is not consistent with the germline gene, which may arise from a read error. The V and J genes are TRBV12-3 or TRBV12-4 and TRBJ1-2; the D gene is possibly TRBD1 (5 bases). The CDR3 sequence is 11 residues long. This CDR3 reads CATSGTYGYTF. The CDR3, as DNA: TGTGCCACCAGTGGGACCTATGGCTACACCTTC.

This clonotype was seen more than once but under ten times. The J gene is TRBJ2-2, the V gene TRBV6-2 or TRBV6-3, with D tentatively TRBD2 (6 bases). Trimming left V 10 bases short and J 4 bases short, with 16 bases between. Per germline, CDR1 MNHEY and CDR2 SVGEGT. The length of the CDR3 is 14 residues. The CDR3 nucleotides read TGTGCCACCCTAAGGAGGGGCGGCACCGGGGAGCTGTTTTTT. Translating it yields CATLRRGGTGELFF.

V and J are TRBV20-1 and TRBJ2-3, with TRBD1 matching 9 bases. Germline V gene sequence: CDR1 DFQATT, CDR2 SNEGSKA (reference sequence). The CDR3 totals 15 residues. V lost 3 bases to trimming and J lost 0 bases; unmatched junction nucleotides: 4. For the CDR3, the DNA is TGCAGTGCTAGGTCCGGGACAGGGAGCACAGATACGCAGTATTTT. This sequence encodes CSARSGTGSTDTQYF.

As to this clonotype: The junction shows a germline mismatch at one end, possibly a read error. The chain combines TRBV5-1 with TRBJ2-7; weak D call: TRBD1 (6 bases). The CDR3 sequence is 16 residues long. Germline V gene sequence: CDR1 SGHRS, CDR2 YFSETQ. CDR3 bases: TGCGCCAGCAGCTTGGAATTCGGACAGAAATCCTACGAGCAGTGCTTC. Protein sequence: CASSLEFGQKSYEQCF. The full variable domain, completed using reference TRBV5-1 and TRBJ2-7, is KAGVTQTPRYLIKTRGQQVTLSCSPISGHRSVSWYQQTPGQGLQFLFEYFSETQRNKGNFPGRFSGRQFSNSRSEMNVSTLELGDSALYLCASSLEFGQKSYEQCFGPGTRLTVT.

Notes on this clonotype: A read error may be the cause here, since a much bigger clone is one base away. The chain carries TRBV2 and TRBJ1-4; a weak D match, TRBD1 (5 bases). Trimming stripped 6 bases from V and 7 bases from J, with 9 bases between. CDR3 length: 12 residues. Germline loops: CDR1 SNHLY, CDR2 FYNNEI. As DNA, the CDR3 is TGTGCCAGCAGACAGGAGGGTGAAAAACTGTTTTTT. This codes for CASRQEGEKLFF.

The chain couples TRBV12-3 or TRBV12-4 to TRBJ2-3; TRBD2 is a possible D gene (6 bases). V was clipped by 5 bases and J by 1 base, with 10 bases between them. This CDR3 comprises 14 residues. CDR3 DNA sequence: TGTGCCAGCAGTGCCCTAGCGCGCACAGATACGCAGTATTTT. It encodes CASSALARTDTQYF.

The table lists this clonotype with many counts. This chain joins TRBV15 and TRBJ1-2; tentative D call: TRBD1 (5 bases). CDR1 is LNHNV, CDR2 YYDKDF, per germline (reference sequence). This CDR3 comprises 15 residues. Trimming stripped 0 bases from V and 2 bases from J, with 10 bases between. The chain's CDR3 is CATSRDKTVNYGYTF. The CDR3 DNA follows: TGTGCCACCAGCAGAGATAAGACAGTCAACTATGGCTACACCTTC.

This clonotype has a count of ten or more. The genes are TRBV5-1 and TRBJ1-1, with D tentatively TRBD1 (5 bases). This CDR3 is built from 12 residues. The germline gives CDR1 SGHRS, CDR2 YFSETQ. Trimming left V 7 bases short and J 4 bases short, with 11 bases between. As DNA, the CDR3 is TGCGCCAGCGGGAATGGGGGCACTGAAGCTTTCTTT. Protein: CASGNGGTEAFF. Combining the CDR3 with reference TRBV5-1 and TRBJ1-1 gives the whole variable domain KAGVTQTPRYLIKTRGQQVTLSCSPISGHRSVSWYQQTPGQGLQFLFEYFSETQRNKGNFPGRFSGRQFSNSRSEMNVSTLELGDSALYLCASGNGGTEAFFGQGTRLTVV.

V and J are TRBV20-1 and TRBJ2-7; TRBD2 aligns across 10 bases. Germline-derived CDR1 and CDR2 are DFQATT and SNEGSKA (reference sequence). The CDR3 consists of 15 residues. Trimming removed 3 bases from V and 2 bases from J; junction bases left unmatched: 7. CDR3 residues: CSARGEAGGTYEQYF. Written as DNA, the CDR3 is TGCAGTGCTAGGGGGGAAGCGGGAGGGACCTACGAGCAGTACTTC.

In DNA form, the CDR3 reads TGCAGCGTTGAAATAGGGGGGGAGCAGTTCTTC. Translating gives CSVEIGGEQFF. The chain carries TRBV29-1 and TRBJ2-1; D possibly matches TRBD1 or TRBD2 (6 bases each). V dropped 2 bases and J dropped 10 bases, with 9 bases sitting between them. The length of the CDR3 is 11 residues. CDR1 is SQVTM and CDR2 is ANQGSEA in the germline V gene.

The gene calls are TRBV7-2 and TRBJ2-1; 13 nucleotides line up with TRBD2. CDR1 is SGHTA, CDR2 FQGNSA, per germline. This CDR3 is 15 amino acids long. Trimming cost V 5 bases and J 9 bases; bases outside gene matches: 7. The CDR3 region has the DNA TGTGCCAGCAGCCAACTAGCGGGAGGGCCGGGTGAGCAGTTCTTC. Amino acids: CASSQLAGGPGEQFF.

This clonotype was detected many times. The CDR3 loop reads CASSDPYGVGNIQYF. The CDR3 bases are TGTGCCAGCAGTGACCCCTATGGGGTAGGAAACATTCAGTACTTC. This chain links TRBV6-1 with TRBJ2-4; D is unresolved. V lost 3 bases and J lost 6, with 15 bases in between. Germline CDR1 MNHNS, CDR2 SASEGT. The CDR3 consists of 15 residues.

Here the CDR3 DNA reads TGTGCCAGCAGCCCAGGTCCTCTGTCCCAGCATTTT. Translated, it gives CASSPGPLSQHF. This chain links TRBV12-3 or TRBV12-4 with TRBJ1-5; D unresolved. Trimming took off 6 bases at V and 11 bases at J, with 14 bases between the two ends. The CDR3 extends over 12 amino acids.

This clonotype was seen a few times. In DNA form, the CDR3 reads TGTGCCAGCACCTCAAGCTCTGGGGCCAACGTCCTGACTTTC. This encodes CASTSSSGANVLTF. This sequence joins TRBV3-1 and TRBJ2-6; D not resolved. This CDR3 region has 14 residues. Between the trimmed V and J ends, which lost 7 bases and 0 bases, there was a span of 7 bases. Germline V gene sequence: CDR1 LGHDT, CDR2 YNNKEL (reference sequence).

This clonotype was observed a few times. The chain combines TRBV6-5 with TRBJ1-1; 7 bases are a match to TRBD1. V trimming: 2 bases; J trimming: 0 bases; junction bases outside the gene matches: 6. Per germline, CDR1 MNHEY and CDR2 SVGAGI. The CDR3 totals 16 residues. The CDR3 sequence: CASSYTKGALNTEAFF. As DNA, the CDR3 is TGTGCCAGCAGTTACACGAAGGGGGCTTTGAACACTGAAGCTTTCTTT.

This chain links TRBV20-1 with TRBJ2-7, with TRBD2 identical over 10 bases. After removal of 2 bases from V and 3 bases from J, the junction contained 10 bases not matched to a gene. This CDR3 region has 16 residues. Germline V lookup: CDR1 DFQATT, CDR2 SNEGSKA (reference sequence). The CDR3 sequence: CSARPASGRAGYEQYF. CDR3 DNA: TGCAGTGCTAGACCCGCAAGCGGGAGGGCCGGCTACGAGCAGTACTTC.

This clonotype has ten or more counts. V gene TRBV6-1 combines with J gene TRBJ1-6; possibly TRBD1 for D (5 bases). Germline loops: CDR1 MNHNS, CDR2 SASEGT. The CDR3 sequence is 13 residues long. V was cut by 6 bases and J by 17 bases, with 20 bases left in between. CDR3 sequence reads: CASRIDSNSRFHF. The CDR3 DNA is TGTGCCAGCAGGATAGACAGTAATTCCCGTTTCCACTTT.